Listed here is a single T cell receptor (beta chain). The data are from a study of blood T cell repertoires in COVID-19. Overall study: PBMCs, B-cell-depleted T cells, or T cells were the source of the cDNA or gDNA that made up the material.

The CDR3 has 14 residues. J was trimmed by 5 bases and V by 10 bases; bases with no gene match: 13. Per the germline V gene, CDR1 is ENHRY and CDR2 is SYGVKD. Clones were read by immunoSEQ multiplex PCR, and TCRdb kept only the in-frame ones, dropping some. The sample lists around 140,000 clones, roughly 85% occurring once. The V gene is TRBV10-3, the J gene TRBJ1-2; 7 bases line up with TRBD1. The source material was peripheral blood. The source is a human donor with acute or convalescent COVID-19. The donor label of this sample is uncertain. The CDR3 nucleotides read TGTGCCACGACGGGGGACAGTGTATCTTATGGCTACACCTTC. Amino acid sequence: CATTGDSVSYGYTF.